One sample yielded the 3 T cell receptor beta chains listed below, sequenced in a study of CD8+CD57+ T cells in acquired aplastic anemia. Sequencing involved patients with CD8+CD57+ cell expansion previously shown by flow cytometry. CDR3 and TCR beta VDJ profiling relied on genomic DNA as the template. TCRdb called the reads again in MiXCR, with one record for every CDR3 protein. The sample has about 190,000 distinct CDR3 sequences; roughly half are singletons. Material for sequencing was sorted CD4+, CD8+, or CD8+CD57+ T cells (not recorded which) from PBMCs. The receptors come from a human donor with aplastic anemia.

With regard to this clonotype: Compared with germline, one end of the junction differs, possibly owing to a read error. The rearrangement uses TRBV25-1 and TRBJ2-7, with D perhaps matching TRBD2 (5 bases). The CDR3 runs 16 residues. CDR1 MGHDK and CDR2 SYGVNS come from the germline V gene. The CDR3, as DNA: TGTGCCAGTAGTGGAGGAGGTGGGTTACCTCCCTACGAGCAGTACTTC. Translating gives CASSGGGGLPPYEQYF.

This clonotype was seen once. J is TRBJ2-7 and V is TRBV25-1, with a weak D call TRBD2 (7 bases). This CDR3 is 15 amino acids long. Per germline, CDR1 MGHDK and CDR2 SYGVNS. V lost 3 bases and J lost 2, with 14 bases in between. The CDR3 region is CASSDPGGAPYEQYF. In nucleotides, the CDR3 is TGTGCCAGCAGTGATCCTGGGGGGGCCCCCTACGAGCAGTACTTC.

The chain combines TRBV6-5 with TRBJ1-5, with D hard to call. Trimming cost V 7 bases and J 0 bases, with 7 bases left between them. The CDR3 extends over 13 amino acids. Germline CDR1 MNHEY, CDR2 SVGAGI. Here the CDR3 DNA reads TGTGCCAGCAACTACCGTAGCAATCAGCCCCAGCATTTT. Amino acid sequence: CASNYRSNQPQHF.